This TCR beta chain was sequenced for a study of shared T cell receptors in the human thymus. This CDR3 comprises 16 residues. Per germline, CDR1 MRHNA and CDR2 SNTAGT. Trimming took 5 bases from V and 2 from J, leaving 16 bases between them. The repertoire was sequenced with immunoSEQ multiplex PCR; TCRdb's copy has only in-frame clones and lacks some. This table has more than 550,000 clones, 80% to 90% appearing once. This same sample was also part of a study on human thymus T cells. That work contributes: Corrective surgery for congenital heart defects was being performed on the healthy Finnish infants who served as donors. From resections taken during corrective heart surgery, the thymus tissue was obtained. An apparent bias in V and J gene usage was seen in thymic and blood repertoires. There were highly overlapping thymic repertoires among unrelated individuals, as related research reported.

The sequencing input was thymocytes. The chain uses TRBV6-4 and TRBJ2-1; a weak D match, TRBD1 (6 bases). This receptor was identified in a girl under three years old with a congenital heart defect. The DNA for the CDR3 is TGTGCCAGCAGTAACAGGGCCTGGGGGACCTACAATGAGCAGTTCTTC. This sequence encodes CASSNRAWGTYNEQFF.